The subject of this entry is one T cell receptor beta chain. This sample is drawn from a study of cytomegalovirus exposure and HLA in healthy donors. Study at large: The early release's HLA-typed donors yielded about 85 million unique TCRs.

Primers included in the PCR were 60 Vbeta and 13 Jbeta primers. Clones were sequenced by immunoSEQ multiplex PCR, and TCRdb holds only the in-frame ones, with some missing. The sample has about 100,000 clones; roughly 70% are singletons. The CDR3 runs 15 residues. J lost 6 bases, V lost 6 bases, and 5 bases had no gene match. The germline CDR1 and CDR2 sequences are MNHEY and SMNVEV (reference sequence). The sequenced sample was PBMCs. The clonotype was recovered from a woman aged 18-29 years in good health and CMV-seropositive. The chain employs TRBV27 and TRBJ2-2; 12 bases align to TRBD2. In nucleotides, the CDR3 is TGTGCCAGCAGCACGGGACTAGCGGGCTCCGGGGAGCTGTTTTTT. Protein product: CASSTGLAGSGELFF.